Given below is one TCR beta chain in context. Antigen unknown. This entry is derived from a study of T cell clones after liver transplantation. Looking at the study overall: TCRbeta sequencing after a pre-transplant mixed lymphocyte reaction identified graft-donor-reactive clones, later tracked in post-transplant blood. Three of eight recipients were HCV-positive; others had non-autoimmune, non-viral indications. Patients counted as tolerant after at least one year off all immunosuppression, enzymes not exceeding twice normal.

Assay used: immunoSEQ multiplex PCR; TCRdb lists only in-frame clones, some missing. The repertoire holds about 51,000 clones, with less than 90% as singletons. This CDR3 has 17 residues. Germline V gives CDR1 SGHAT, CDR2 FQNNGV. Trimming took 1 base from V and 0 from J, leaving 12 bases between them. The study, taken as a whole, reports: Post-transplant time points were not standardized, so conclusions are preliminary.

The receptor was derived from a human patient who received a liver transplant. Some T cells may be supplied by the graft donor. The rearrangement joins TRBV11-2 to TRBJ1-4, with D perhaps TRBD1 (5 bases). The material sequenced was CD8+ T cells from blood, taken 12 months after liver transplant. CDR3 in DNA: TGTGCCAGCAGCTTAGGCTACAGGCTTGCAACTAATGAAAAACTGTTTTTT. It yields the protein CASSLGYRLATNEKLFF. Full variable domain (remainder filled in from reference TRBV11-2 and TRBJ1-4): EAGVAQSPRYKIIEKRQSVAFWCNPISGHATLYWYQQILGQGPKLLIQFQNNGVVDDSQLPKDRFSAERLKGVDSTLKIQPAKLEDSAVYLCASSLGYRLATNEKLFFGSGTQLSVL.